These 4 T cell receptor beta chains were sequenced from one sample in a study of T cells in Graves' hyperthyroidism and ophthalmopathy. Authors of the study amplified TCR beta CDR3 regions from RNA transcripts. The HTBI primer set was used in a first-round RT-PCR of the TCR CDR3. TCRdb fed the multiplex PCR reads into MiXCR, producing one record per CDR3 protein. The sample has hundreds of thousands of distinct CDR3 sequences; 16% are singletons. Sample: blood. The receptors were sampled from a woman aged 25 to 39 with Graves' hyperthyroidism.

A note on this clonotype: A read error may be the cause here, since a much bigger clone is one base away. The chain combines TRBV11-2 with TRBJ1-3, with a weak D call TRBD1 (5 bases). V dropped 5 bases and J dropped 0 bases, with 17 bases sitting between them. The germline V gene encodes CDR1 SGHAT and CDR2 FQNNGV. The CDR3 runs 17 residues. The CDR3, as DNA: TGTGCCAGCAGCCCAACTCAGGGCGGTCTCTCTGGAAACACCATATATTTT. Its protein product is CASSPTQGGLSGNTIYF.

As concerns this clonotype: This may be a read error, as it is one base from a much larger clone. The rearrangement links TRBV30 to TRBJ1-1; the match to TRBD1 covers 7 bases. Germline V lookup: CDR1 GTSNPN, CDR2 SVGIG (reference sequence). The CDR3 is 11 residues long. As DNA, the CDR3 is TGTGCCCAACAGGGGCATACTGAAGCTCTCTTT. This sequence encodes CAQQGHTEALF.

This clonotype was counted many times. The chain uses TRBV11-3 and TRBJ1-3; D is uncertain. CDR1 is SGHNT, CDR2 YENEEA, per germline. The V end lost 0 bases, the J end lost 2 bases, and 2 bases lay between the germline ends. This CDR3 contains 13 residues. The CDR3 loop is CASSLETGNTIYF. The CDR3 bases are TGTGCCAGCAGCTTAGAGACTGGAAACACCATATATTTT.

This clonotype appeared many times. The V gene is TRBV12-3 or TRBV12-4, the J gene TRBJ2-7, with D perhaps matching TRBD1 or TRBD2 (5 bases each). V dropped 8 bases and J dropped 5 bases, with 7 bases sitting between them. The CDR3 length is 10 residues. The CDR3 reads CASGTDEQYF. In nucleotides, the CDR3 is TGTGCCAGCGGGACGGACGAGCAGTACTTC.